This entry lists 12 T cell receptor beta chains sequenced from one sample in a study of CD8+CD57+ T cells in acquired aplastic anemia. Genomic DNA was employed as the template in profiling TCR beta VDJ and CDR3. TCRdb redid the calling of the reads with MiXCR, one entry per CDR3 protein. The sample yields 150,000 to 180,000 distinct CDR3 sequences, around half seen once. Patients sequenced had flow cytometry evidence of CD8+CD57+ cell expansion. Sequencing was done on a sample of sorted CD4+, CD8+, or CD8+CD57+ T cells (not recorded which) from PBMCs. All receptors derive from a human donor with aplastic anemia.

The rearrangement links TRBV20-1 to TRBJ1-5, with D uncertain. V was trimmed by 0 bases and J by 0 bases, leaving 15 bases between them. CDR1 DFQATT and CDR2 SNEGSKA come from the germline V gene (reference sequence). The CDR3 length is 17 residues. The CDR3 sequence is CSARDAGFWNSNQPQHF. Here the CDR3 DNA reads TGCAGTGCTAGAGATGCGGGGTTTTGGAATAGCAATCAGCCCCAGCATTTT.

The rearrangement uses TRBV5-4 and TRBJ2-3; 10 nucleotides match TRBD2. Germline V CDR1 and CDR2: SGHNT, YYREEE (reference sequence). V lost 5 bases, J lost 1 base, and 10 bases stayed unmatched. The CDR3 covers 17 residues. The CDR3 spells CASRFERGGPRTDTQYF. The CDR3 DNA is TGTGCCAGCAGATTTGAGCGGGGGGGCCCCCGCACAGATACGCAGTATTTT.

This clonotype was counted ten times or more. The chain joins TRBV19 to TRBJ2-1, with D hard to call. This CDR3 region has 11 residues. V was pared by 11 bases and J by 7 bases, with 12 bases between. CDR1 and CDR2 from the germline V gene are LNHDA and SQIVND (reference sequence). CDR3: CAPKGWNEQFF. The CDR3 DNA is TGTGCCCCGAAGGGTTGGAATGAGCAGTTCTTC.

This clonotype came up many times. The chain recombines TRBV7-2 with TRBJ2-7; possible D gene TRBD1, 6 bases. V lost 8 bases and J lost 2, with 13 bases in between. This CDR3 region has 13 residues. The germline CDR1 and CDR2 sequences are SGHTA and FQGNSA. The CDR3 nucleotides are TGTGCCAGCGGAAACAGGGACACCTACGAGCAGTACTTC. Its translation is CASGNRDTYEQYF.

The chain is built from TRBV24-1 and TRBJ2-5; 10 bases agree with TRBD1. The trim removed 9 bases at V and 2 bases at J, leaving 5 bases unmatched. CDR1 and CDR2 (germline): KGHDR, SFDVKD. This CDR3 contains 14 residues. CDR3: CATGTGELQETQYF. The DNA for the CDR3 is TGTGCCACCGGGACAGGGGAATTACAAGAGACCCAGTACTTC.

With respect to this clonotype: A much larger clone differs from this one at a single base, so this may be a read error. CDR3 loop: CASSLTSGGAVNKQFF. The CDR3 coding sequence is TGCGCCAGCAGCTTAACTAGCGGGGGGGCCGTCAATAAGCAGTTCTTC. This chain connects TRBV5-1 to TRBJ2-1; TRBD2 agrees at 13 bases. The CDR3 is 16 residues long. Germline lookup yields CDR1 SGHRS and CDR2 YFSETQ.

This clonotype has only one observation. Relative to the germline gene, one junction end is altered; a read error may explain this. The J gene is TRBJ2-1, the V gene TRBV19; 9 nucleotides align to TRBD1. Germline values: CDR1 LNHDA, CDR2 SQIVND (reference sequence). CDR3 length equals 16 residues. This chain's CDR3 is CASSTGTGPSHNEQFF. The CDR3 region has the DNA TGTGCCAGTAGTACGGGGACAGGGCCCTCCCACAATGAGCAGTTCTTC.

The V and J genes are TRBV2 and TRBJ2-2, with 10 bases fitting TRBD1. Germline CDR1 and CDR2: SNHLY and FYNNEI. Trimming removed 6 bases from V and 4 bases from J; junction bases left unmatched: 5. The CDR3 has 15 amino acids. CDR3 in DNA: TGTGCCAGCAGCCTGACAGGGGGCGGCACCGGGGAGCTGTTTTTT. Protein product: CASSLTGGGTGELFF.

This clonotype showed up just a few times. The chain couples TRBV29-1 to TRBJ2-5, with 7 bases aligning to TRBD2. The CDR3 extends over 12 amino acids. The V segment lost 4 bases and the J segment 4 bases; nucleotides outside the gene matches: 3. Looked up from germline, CDR1 is SQVTM and CDR2 is ANQGSEA. This CDR3 reads CSVVGGGETQYF. As DNA, the CDR3 is TGCAGCGTTGTTGGGGGGGGAGAGACCCAGTACTTC.

This clonotype has a count of ten or more. This chain links TRBV2 with TRBJ2-1, with a possible D match to TRBD2 (6 bases). The CDR3 loop spans 15 amino acids. V shed 6 bases and J shed 0 bases, with 12 bases lying between them. Germline CDR1 reads SNHLY; CDR2 reads FYNNEI. The CDR3 region is CASREAGSSYNEQFF. The CDR3 DNA sequence: TGTGCCAGCAGAGAGGCCGGGAGCTCCTACAATGAGCAGTTCTTC. Full variable domain (missing parts from reference TRBV2 and TRBJ2-1): EPEVTQTPSHQVTQMGQEVILRCVPISNHLYFYWYRQILGQKVEFLVSFYNNEISEKSEIFDDQFSVERPDGSNFTLKIRSTKLEDSAMYFCASREAGSSYNEQFFGPGTRLTVL.

This clonotype appeared once. The chain has TRBV10-3 and TRBJ2-3; 9 nucleotides align to TRBD2. Germline V gives CDR1 ENHRY, CDR2 SYGVKD. V trimming: 2 bases; J trimming: 2 bases; junction bases outside the gene matches: 5. This CDR3 has 16 residues. CDR3: CAISEGRGGHTDTQYF. The CDR3 DNA reads TGTGCCATCAGTGAGGGGCGGGGGGGCCACACAGATACGCAGTATTTT.

At least ten counts were recorded for this clonotype. The gene calls are TRBV2 and TRBJ1-1; D not certain. Germline V gene lookup returns CDR1 SNHLY and CDR2 FYNNEI. There are 11 residues in the CDR3. V lost 4 bases to trimming and J lost 10 bases, with 10 bases between them. DNA for the CDR3: TGTGCCAGCAGTGGGGTATTTGGAGCTTTCTTT. Residues: CASSGVFGAFF.